This entry features one T cell receptor beta chain sequence. Using immunoSEQ multiplex PCR, the repertoire was profiled, and TCRdb retains in-frame clones only, with some absent. Among around 500,000 clones listed, approximately 83% were seen once. The entry originates in a study of blood T cell repertoires in COVID-19. In the study overall: COVID-19 samples from acute and convalescent phases originated in the United States, Italy and Spain. PBMCs, B-cell-depleted T cells, or T cells provided the cDNA or gDNA that made up the material.

This TCR derives from a human donor in a cohort sampled during active COVID-19. Sequences were obtained from peripheral blood.

The CDR3 region is CASSLVGGISTYEQYF. As DNA, the CDR3 is TGTGCCAGCAGCTTAGTAGGGGGCATCAGCACCTACGAGCAGTACTTC. J is TRBJ2-7 and V is TRBV7-8; TRBD1 matches 7 bases. The V gene end was trimmed by 1 base and the J gene end by 2 bases; junction bases not matched to a gene: 8. Per germline, CDR1 SGHVS and CDR2 FQNEAQ. This CDR3 is built from 16 residues.